Reported below is one TCR delta chain. Its cognate antigen is unknown. The CDR3 sequence is 22 residues long. J was trimmed by 0 bases and V by 0 bases; bases with no gene match: 21. Germline V CDR1 and CDR2: TSWWSYY, QGS. TCRdb re-identified clones in the PCR reads via CATT. Of over 10,000 delta-chain clones in the sample, roughly 50% were seen once. This record belongs to a study of human gamma delta and Vdelta1 T cells. This chain uses TRDV1 with TRDJ1; 8 bases align to TRDD3. This TCR was recovered from a human donor in good health. Sequenced material: Vdelta1 gamma-delta T cells from blood grown in culture (DOT cells). The CDR3 protein is CALGELSLLGVPPGGYTDKLIF. The CDR3 DNA is TGTGCTCTTGGGGAACTAAGCCTACTGGGGGTCCCACCGGGTGGGTACACCGATAAACTCATCTTT.